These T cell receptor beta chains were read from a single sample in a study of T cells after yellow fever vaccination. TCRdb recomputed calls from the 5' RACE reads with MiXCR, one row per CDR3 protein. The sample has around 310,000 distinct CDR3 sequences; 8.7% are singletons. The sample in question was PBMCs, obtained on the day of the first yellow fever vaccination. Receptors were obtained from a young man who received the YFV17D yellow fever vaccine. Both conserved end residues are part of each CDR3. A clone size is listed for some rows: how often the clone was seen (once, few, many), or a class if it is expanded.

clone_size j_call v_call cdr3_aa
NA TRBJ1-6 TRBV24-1 CATRHRLRNSPLHF
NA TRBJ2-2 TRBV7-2 CASSLARRAGELFF
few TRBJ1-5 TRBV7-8 CASSPTYAGTGNQPQHF
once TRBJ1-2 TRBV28 CASSARQGVPVGYTF
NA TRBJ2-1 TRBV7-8 CASSPWAGGDEQFF
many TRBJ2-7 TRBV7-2 CASSWAGGDYEQYF
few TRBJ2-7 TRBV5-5 CASSSQVRGTYEQYF
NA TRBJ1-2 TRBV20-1 CSARAPNQGWGYTF
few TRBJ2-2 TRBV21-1 CASSKGTSGANTGELFF
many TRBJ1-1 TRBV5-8 CASSFSGVVTEAFF
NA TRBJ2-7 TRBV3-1 CASSQTGGAYEQYF
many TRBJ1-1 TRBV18 CASSTPGQGATADGAFF
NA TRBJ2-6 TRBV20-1 CSATSGANVLTF
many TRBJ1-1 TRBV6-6 CASSYSGGAEAFF
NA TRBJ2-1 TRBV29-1 CSVDFLAGDNEQFF
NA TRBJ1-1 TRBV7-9 CASSPVVSEAFF
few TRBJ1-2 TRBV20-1 CSAGNRGGYGYTF
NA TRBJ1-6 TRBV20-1 CSARDRGTPSSYNSPLHF
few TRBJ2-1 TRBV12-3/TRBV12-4 CASSTDRASYNEQFF
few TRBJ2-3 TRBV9 CASSVVSGADTQYF
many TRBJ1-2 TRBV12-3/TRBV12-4 CASSTPNYGYTF
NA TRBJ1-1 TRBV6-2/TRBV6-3 CATRGFMNTEAFF
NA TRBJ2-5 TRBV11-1 CASSFPPGLAGGGETQYF
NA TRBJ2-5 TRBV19 CASSNFQETQYF
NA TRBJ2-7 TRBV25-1 CASRRTVTYEQYF
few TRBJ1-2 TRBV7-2 CASSLAGHGYTF
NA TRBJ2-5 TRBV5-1 CASSLERSEETQYF
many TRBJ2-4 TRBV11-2 CASSDSLAKNIQYF
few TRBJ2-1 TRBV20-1 CSASRSKRNYNEQFF
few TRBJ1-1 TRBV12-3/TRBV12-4 CASRFMGGTEAFF
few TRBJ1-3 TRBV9 CASSVDPAGNTIYF
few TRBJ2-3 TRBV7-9 CASQLDTQYF
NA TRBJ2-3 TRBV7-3 CASSPHWTTTDTQYF
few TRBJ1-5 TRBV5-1 CASSPEWGYSNQPQHF
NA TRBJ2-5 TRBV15 CATSRVVEETQYF
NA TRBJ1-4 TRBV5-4 CASSGNRADHEKLFF
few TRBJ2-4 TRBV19 CASTAGAPNIQYF
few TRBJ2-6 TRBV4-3 CASSQEGWTGANVLTF
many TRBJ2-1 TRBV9 CASSVVGGRGNEQFF
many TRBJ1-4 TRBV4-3 CASSQAGRSEKLFF
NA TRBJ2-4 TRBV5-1 CASRESGKNIQYF
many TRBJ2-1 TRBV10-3 CAISERGPSYNEQFF
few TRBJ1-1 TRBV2 CASRVGEETEAFF
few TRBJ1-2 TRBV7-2 CASRDSPYYGYTF
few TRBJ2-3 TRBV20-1 CSAPLSGGGDTQYF
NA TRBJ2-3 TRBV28 CASSVTNTQYF
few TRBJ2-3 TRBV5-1 CASSLSRATGLDTQYF
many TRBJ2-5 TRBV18 CASSPRRGDQETQYF
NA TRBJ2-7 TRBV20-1 CSAREQRSYEQYF
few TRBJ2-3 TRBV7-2 CASSPRGADTDTQYF
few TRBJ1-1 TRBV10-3 CAISDPGRANTEAFF
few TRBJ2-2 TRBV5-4 CASSAVGAKNTGELFF
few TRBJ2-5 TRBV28 CASSPGTGKYQETQYF
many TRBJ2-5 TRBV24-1 CATSDSAGGGETQYF
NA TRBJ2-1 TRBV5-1 CASSLLVVGNEQFF
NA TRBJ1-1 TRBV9 CASSVGAGFPEAFF
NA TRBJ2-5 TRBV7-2 CASSPARTSGGKTQYF
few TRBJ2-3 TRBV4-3 CASSQDRASSTDTQYF
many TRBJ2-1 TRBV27 CASSSLGGQRYNEQFF
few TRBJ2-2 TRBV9 CASSGRLQVGTGELFF